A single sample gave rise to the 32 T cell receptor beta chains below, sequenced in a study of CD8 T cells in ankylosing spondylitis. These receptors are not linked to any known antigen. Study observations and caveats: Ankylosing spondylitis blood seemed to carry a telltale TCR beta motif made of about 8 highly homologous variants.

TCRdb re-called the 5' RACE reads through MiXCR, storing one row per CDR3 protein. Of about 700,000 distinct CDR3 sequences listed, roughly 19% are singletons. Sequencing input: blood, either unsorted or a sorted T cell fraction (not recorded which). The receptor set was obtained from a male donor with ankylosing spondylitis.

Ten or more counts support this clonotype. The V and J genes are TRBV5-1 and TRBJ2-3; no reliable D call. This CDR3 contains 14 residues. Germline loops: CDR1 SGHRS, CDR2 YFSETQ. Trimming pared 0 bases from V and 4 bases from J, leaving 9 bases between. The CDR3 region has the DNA TGCGCCAGCAGCTTGGGGGTTGCAGCAGATACGCAGTATTTT. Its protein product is CASSLGVAADTQYF.

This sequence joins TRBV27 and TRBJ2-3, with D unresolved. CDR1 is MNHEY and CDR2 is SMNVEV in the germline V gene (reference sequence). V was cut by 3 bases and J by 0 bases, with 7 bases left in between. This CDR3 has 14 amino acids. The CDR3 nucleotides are TGTGCCAGCAGTTTGAAAACTAGCACAGATACGCAGTATTTT. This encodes CASSLKTSTDTQYF.

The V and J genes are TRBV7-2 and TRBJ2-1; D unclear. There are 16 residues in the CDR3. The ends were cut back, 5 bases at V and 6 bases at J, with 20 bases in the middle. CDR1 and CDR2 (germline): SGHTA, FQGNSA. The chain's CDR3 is CASSPDLTILVNEQFF. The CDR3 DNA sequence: TGTGCCAGCAGCCCAGACCTAACCATACTCGTCAATGAGCAGTTCTTC.

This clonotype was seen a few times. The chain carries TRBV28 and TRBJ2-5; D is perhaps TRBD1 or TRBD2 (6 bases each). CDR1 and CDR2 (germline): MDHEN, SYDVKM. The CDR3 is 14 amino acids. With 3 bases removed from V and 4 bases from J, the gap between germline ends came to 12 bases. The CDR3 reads CASSFPGAGETQYF. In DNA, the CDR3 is TGTGCCAGCAGTTTTCCGGGGGCGGGAGAGACCCAGTACTTC. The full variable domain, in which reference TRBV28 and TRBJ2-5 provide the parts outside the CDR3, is DVKVTQSSRYLVKRTGEKVFLECVQDMDHENMFWYRQDPGLGLRLIYFSYDVKMKEKGDIPEGYSVSREKKERFSLILESASTNQTSMYLCASSFPGAGETQYFGPGTRLLVL.

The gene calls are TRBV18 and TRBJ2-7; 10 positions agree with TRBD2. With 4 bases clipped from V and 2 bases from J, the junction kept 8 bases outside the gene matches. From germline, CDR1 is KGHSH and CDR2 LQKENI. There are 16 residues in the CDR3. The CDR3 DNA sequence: TGTGCCAGCTCACAGTCCCTAGCGGGAGTCACCTACGAGCAGTACTTC. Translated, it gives CASSQSLAGVTYEQYF.

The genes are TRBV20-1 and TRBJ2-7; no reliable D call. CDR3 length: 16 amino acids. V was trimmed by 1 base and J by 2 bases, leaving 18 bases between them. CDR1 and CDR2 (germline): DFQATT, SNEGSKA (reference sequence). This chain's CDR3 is CSARGAFGYPPYEQYF. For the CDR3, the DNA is TGCAGTGCTAGAGGGGCTTTCGGATATCCACCCTACGAGCAGTACTTC.

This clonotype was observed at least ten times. In nucleotides, the CDR3 is TGTGCCAGCAGTGACTCGGTGGGGGGGAATGAGCAGTTCTTC. Encoded protein: CASSDSVGGNEQFF. The chain uses TRBV6-4 and TRBJ2-1; 7 nucleotides align to TRBD2. Losses at the gene ends were 0 bases for V and 7 bases for J; bases not matched to a gene: 3. This CDR3 has 14 residues. Germline CDR1 reads MRHNA; CDR2 reads SNTAGT.

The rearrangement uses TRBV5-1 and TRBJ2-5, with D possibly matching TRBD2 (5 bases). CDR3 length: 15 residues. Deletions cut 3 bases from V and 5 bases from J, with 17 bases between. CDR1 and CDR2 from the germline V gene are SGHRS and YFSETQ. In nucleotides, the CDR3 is TGCGCCAGCAGCTCTGTCTTGGGTGAGGGTGAGACCCAGTACTTC. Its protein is CASSSVLGEGETQYF. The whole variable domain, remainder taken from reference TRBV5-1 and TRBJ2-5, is KAGVTQTPRYLIKTRGQQVTLSCSPISGHRSVSWYQQTPGQGLQFLFEYFSETQRNKGNFPGRFSGRQFSNSRSEMNVSTLELGDSALYLCASSSVLGEGETQYFGPGTRLLVL.

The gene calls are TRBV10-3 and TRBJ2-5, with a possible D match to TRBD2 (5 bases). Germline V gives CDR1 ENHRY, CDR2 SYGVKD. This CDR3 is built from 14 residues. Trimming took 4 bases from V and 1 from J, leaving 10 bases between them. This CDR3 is CAISVGLGQETQYF. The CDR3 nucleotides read TGTGCCATCAGTGTCGGACTGGGCCAAGAGACCCAGTACTTC.

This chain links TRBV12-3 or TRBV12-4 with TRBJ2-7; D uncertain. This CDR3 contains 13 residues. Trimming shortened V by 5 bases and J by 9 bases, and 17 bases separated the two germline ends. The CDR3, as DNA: TGTGCCAGCAGTCATGGGGAAGAGGACCCGCAGTACTTC. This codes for CASSHGEEDPQYF.

CDR3 sequence (DNA): TGTGCCAGCAGCATCCGACAGGGAGGGCAAGGTGGCTACACCTTC. Encoded protein: CASSIRQGGQGGYTF. The rearrangement links TRBV27 to TRBJ1-2, with 7 bases matching TRBD1. Germline values: CDR1 MNHEY, CDR2 SMNVEV (reference sequence). V gave up 6 bases and J gave up 7 bases; unmatched junction bases: 14. The CDR3 has 15 amino acids.

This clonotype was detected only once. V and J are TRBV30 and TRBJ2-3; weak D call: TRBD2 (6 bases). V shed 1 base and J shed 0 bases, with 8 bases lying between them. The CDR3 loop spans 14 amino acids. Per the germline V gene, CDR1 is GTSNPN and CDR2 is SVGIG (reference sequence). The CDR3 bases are TGTGCCTGGAGTGGAGGGACTAGCACAGATACGCAGTATTTT. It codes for CAWSGGTSTDTQYF. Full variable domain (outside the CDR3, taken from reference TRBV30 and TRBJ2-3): SQTIHQWPATLVQPVGSPLSLECTVEGTSNPNLYWYRQAAGRGLQLLFYSVGIGQISSEVPQNLSASRPQDRQFILSSKKLLLSDSGFYLCAWSGGTSTDTQYFGPGTRLTVL.

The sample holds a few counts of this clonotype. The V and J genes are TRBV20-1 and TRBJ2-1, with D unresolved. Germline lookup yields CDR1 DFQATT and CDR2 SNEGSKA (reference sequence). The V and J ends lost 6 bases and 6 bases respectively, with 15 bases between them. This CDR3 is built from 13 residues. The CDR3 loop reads CSADESHPNEQFF. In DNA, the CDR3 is TGCAGTGCGGACGAGTCCCATCCCAATGAGCAGTTCTTC.

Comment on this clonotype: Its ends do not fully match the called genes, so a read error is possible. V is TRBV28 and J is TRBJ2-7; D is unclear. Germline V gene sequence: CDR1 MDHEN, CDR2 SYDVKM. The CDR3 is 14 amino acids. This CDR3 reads CASSYSPPSQQTHF. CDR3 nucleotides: TGTGCCAGCAGTTACAGTCCCCCGTCTCAACAGACGCACTTC.

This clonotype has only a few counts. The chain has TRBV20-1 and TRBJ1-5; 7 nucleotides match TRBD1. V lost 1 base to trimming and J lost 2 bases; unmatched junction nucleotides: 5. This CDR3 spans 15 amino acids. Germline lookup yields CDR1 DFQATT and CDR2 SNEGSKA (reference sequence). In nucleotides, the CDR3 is TGCAGTGCTAGAGGATTCAGGGGGGGCAATCAGCCCCAGCATTTT. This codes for CSARGFRGGNQPQHF.

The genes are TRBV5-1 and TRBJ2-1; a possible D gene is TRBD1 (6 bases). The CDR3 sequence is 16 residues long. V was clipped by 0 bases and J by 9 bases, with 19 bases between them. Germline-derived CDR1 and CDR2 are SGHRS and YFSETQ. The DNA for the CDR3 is TGCGCCAGCAGCTTGGTTTCAGGGGTAGGTGTGGGTGAGCAGTTCTTC. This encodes CASSLVSGVGVGEQFF.

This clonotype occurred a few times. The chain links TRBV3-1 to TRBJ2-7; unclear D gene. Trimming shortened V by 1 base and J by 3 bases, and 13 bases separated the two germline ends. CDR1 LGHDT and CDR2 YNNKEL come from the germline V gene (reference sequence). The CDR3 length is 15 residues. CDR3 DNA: TGTGCCAGCAGCCAAGGTTTACCTTCCAGCTACGAGCAGTACTTC. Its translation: CASSQGLPSSYEQYF.

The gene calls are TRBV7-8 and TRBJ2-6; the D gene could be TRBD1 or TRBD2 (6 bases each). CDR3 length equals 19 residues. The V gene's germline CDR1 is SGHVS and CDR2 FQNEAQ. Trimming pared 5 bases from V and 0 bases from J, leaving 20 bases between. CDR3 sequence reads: CASSLQEGGARSGANVLTF. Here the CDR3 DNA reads TGTGCCAGCAGCCTTCAGGAGGGGGGCGCCCGCTCTGGGGCCAACGTCCTGACTTTC.

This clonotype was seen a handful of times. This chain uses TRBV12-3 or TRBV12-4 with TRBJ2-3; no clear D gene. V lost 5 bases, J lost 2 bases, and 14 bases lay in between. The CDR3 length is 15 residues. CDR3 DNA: TGTGCCAGCAGTCCTCCGATGCCCTACACAGATACGCAGTATTTT. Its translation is CASSPPMPYTDTQYF.

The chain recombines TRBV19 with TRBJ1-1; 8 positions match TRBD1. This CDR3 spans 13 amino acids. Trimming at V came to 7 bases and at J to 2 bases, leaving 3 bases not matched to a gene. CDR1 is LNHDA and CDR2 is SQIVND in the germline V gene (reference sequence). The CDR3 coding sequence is TGTGCCAGTATTGGGACAGGTAACACTGAAGCTTTCTTT. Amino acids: CASIGTGNTEAFF.

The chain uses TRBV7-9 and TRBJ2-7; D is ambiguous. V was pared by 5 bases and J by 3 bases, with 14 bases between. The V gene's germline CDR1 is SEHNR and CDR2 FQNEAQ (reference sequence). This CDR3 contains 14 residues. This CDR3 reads CASSPWTVNYEQYF. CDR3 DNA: TGTGCCAGCAGCCCCTGGACGGTGAACTACGAGCAGTACTTC.

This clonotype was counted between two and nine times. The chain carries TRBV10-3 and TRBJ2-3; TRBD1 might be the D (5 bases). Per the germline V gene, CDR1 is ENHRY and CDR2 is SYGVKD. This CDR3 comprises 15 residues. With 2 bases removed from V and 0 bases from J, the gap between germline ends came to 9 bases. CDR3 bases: TGTGCCATCAGTGAGGACAGCCCCAGCACAGATACGCAGTATTTT. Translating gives CAISEDSPSTDTQYF.

The CDR3 DNA sequence: TGCAGCGCTTACTCTGACAGGGGCACTTACGAGCAGTACTTC. Translating gives CSAYSDRGTYEQYF. The chain carries TRBV29-1 and TRBJ2-7, with TRBD1 matching over 8 bases. CDR3 length equals 14 residues. The J segment lost 4 bases and the V segment lost 7 bases, leaving 12 bases of the junction unmatched. Germline CDR1 SQVTM, CDR2 ANQGSEA.

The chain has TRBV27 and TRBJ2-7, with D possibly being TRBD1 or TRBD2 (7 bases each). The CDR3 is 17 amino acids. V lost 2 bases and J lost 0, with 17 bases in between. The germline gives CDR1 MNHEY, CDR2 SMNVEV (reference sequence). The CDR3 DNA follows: TGTGCCAGCAGTTTACTCCCGGGGAGGGGGCACTCCTACGAGCAGTACTTC. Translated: CASSLLPGRGHSYEQYF.

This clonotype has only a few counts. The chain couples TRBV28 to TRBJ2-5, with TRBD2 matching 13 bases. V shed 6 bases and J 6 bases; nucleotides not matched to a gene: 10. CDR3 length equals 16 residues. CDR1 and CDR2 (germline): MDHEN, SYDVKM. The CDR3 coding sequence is TGTGCCAGCAGCCGACCCGGGACTAGCGGGGTCAAGACCCAGTACTTC. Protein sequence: CASSRPGTSGVKTQYF.

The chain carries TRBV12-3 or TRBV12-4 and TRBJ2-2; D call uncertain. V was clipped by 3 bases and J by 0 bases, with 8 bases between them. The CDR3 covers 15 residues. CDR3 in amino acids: CASSLGRSNTGELFF. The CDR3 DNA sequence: TGTGCCAGCAGTTTGGGCAGGTCGAACACCGGGGAGCTGTTTTTT.

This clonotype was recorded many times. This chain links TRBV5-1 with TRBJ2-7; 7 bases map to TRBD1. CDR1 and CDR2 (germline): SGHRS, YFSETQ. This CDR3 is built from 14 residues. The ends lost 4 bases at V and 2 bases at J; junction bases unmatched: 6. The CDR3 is CASSVDRLTYEQYF. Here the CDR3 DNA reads TGCGCCAGCAGCGTGGACAGGTTGACCTACGAGCAGTACTTC.

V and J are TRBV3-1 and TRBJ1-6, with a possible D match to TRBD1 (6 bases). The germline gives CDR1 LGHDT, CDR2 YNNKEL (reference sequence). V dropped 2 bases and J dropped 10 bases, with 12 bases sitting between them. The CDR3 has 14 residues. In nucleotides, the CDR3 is TGTGCCAGCAGCCAAACTACAGGGAGATCACCCCTCCACTTT. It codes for CASSQTTGRSPLHF. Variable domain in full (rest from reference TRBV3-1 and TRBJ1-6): DTAVSQTPKYLVTQMGNDKSIKCEQNLGHDTMYWYKQDSKKFLKIMFSYNNKELIINETVPNRFSPKSPDKAHLNLHINSLELGDSAVYFCASSQTTGRSPLHFGNGTRLTVT.

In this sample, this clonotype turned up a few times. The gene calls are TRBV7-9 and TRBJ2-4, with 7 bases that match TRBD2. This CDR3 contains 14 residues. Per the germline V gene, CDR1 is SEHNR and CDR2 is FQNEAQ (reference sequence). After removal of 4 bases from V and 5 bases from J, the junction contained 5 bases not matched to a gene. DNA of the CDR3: TGTGCCAGCAGCTCCCGGGGGGTGGAAAACATTCAGTACTTC. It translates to CASSSRGVENIQYF.

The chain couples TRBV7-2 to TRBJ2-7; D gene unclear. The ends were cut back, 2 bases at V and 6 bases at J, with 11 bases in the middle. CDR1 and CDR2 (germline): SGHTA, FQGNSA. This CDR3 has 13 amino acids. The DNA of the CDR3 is TGTGCCAGCAGCTTAAATCTTTTAGGCGAGCAGTACTTC. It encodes CASSLNLLGEQYF.

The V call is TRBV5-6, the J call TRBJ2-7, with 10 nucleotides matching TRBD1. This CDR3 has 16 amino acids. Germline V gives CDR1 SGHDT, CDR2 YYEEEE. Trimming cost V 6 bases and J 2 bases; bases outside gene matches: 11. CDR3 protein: CASTDWGTGDTYEQYF. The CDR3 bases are TGTGCCAGCACCGATTGGGGGACAGGGGACACCTACGAGCAGTACTTC.

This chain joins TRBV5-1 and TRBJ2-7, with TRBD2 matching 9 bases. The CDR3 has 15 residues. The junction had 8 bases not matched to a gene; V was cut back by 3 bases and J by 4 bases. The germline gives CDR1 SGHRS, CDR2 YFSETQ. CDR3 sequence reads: CASSSWTSASYEQYF. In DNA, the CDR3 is TGCGCCAGCAGCTCCTGGACTAGCGCCAGTTACGAGCAGTACTTC.